The clone carrying this TCR beta chain was recorded at least ten times. The antigen is undetermined. Per the original methods: Clinicopathological groups of papillary thyroid cancer showed CDR3 differences that were used to build a distant-metastasis classifier. TCRdb reassembled clones from the PCR reads with MiXCR. TCRdb's processing, not the study's, gives the V and J calls here. This table holds tens of thousands of clones, around a quarter found once. All patients reached thyroid surgery having received no treatment beforehand. This specimen belongs to a study of metastatic and nonmetastatic thyroid tumors. Study information: Where malignant and benign thyroid patients were concerned, repertoires were compared across blood and tumor or nodule tissue.

This CDR3 spans 13 amino acids. From germline, CDR1 is MDHEN and CDR2 SYDVKM. After removal of 5 bases from V and 6 bases from J, the junction contained 1 base not matched to a gene. The study, taken as a whole, reports: Malignant tumors reportedly showed significantly higher TCR beta diversity than benign nodules in both blood and tumor.

This receptor was taken from a female donor with papillary thyroid cancer or a benign thyroid nodule (not recorded which). Some clones in this sample may be carry-over from other donors' samples. The sample consisted of blood. V gene TRBV28 combines with J gene TRBJ1-4; TRBD1 aligns across 9 bases. This CDR3 reads CASSTGGDEKLFF. Written as DNA, the CDR3 is TGTGCCAGCAGTACAGGGGGCGATGAAAAACTGTTTTTT.